A single sample is the source of the 20 T cell receptor beta chains below, sequenced in a study of cytomegalovirus exposure and HLA in healthy donors. PCR used 60 Vbeta primers and 13 Jbeta primers. Sequenced by immunoSEQ multiplex PCR; TCRdb stores in-frame clones only, minus some. This table has about 120,000 clones, about 75% appearing once. The sample was PBMCs. Receptor source: a woman in her thirties or forties in good health and CMV-seropositive.

The V call is TRBV10-2, the J call TRBJ1-1; TRBD1 might be the D (5 bases). Germline V gene lookup returns CDR1 WSHSY and CDR2 SAAADI. The V end lost 5 bases, the J end lost 3 bases, and 7 bases lay between the germline ends. The CDR3 is 12 residues long. The CDR3 sequence is CASSTGDTEAFF. The CDR3 DNA reads as TGCGCCAGCAGTACAGGAGACACTGAAGCTTTCTTT.

This clone occurred a few times. The V and J genes are TRBV15 and TRBJ2-7, with D possibly matching TRBD1 (5 bases). V was shortened by 0 bases and J by 3 bases, with 12 bases between the two germline ends. Germline values: CDR1 LNHNV, CDR2 YYDKDF (reference sequence). This CDR3 has 15 residues. For the CDR3, the DNA is TGTGCCACCAGCAGAGAGGCGGCAGGGTACTACGAGCAGTACTTC. As protein: CATSREAAGYYEQYF.

This rearrangement joins TRBV5-6 to TRBJ2-7; D gene ambiguous. The CDR3 loop spans 14 amino acids. Germline values: CDR1 SGHDT, CDR2 YYEEEE. Trimming cost V 0 bases and J 3 bases, with 10 bases left between them. CDR3 nucleotide sequence: TGTGCCAGCAGCTTGGCGCTAGTGAGCTACGAGCAGTACTTC. Translation: CASSLALVSYEQYF.

This clone was counted a single time. The V and J genes are TRBV11-2 and TRBJ1-1; D is unresolved. Germline values: CDR1 SGHAT, CDR2 FQNNGV. Trimming removed 5 bases from V and 11 bases from J, with 15 bases in between. The CDR3 has 12 amino acids. This chain's CDR3 is CASSLSGGRAFF. CDR3 in DNA: TGTGCCAGCAGCCTGTCTGGCGGGAGGGCTTTCTTT.

This clone was counted only a few times. The V gene is TRBV11-1, the J gene TRBJ2-5, with TRBD2 matching over 9 bases. Losses at the gene ends were 4 bases for V and 2 bases for J; bases not matched to a gene: 8. The CDR3 loop spans 16 amino acids. Looked up from germline, CDR1 is SGHAT and CDR2 is FQDESV (reference sequence). The CDR3 sequence: CASSSRLAVNQETQYF. Written as DNA, the CDR3 is TGTGCCAGCAGCTCCAGACTAGCGGTGAATCAAGAGACCCAGTACTTC.

The gene calls are TRBV28 and TRBJ1-2; 7 bases agree with TRBD1. The junction had 7 bases not matched to a gene; V was cut back by 8 bases and J by 4 bases. In germline, CDR1 is MDHEN, CDR2 SYDVKM. The CDR3 is made up of 13 amino acids. The CDR3 DNA follows: TGTGCCAGCCACCCGGGACAGACCTATGGCTACACCTTC. It codes for CASHPGQTYGYTF.

This chain uses TRBV6-5 with TRBJ1-1; no reliable D call. The CDR3 runs to 11 residues. Germline V lookup: CDR1 MNHEY, CDR2 SVGAGI. Trimming pared 7 bases from V and 1 base from J, leaving 4 bases between. The CDR3 coding sequence is TGTGCCAGCACGGGGAACACTGAAGCTTTCTTT. Translated: CASTGNTEAFF.

The V and J genes are TRBV30 and TRBJ1-1; D remains ambiguous. Germline values: CDR1 GTSNPN, CDR2 SVGIG (reference sequence). This CDR3 region has 10 residues. Trimming took off 4 bases at V and 10 bases at J, with 10 bases between the two ends. CDR3: CAWIQRAAFF. CDR3 nucleotides: TGTGCCTGGATTCAACGCGCAGCTTTCTTT.

This clone was counted only a few times. V gene TRBV7-2 combines with J gene TRBJ1-1, with TRBD1 matching over 9 bases. From germline, CDR1 is SGHTA and CDR2 FQGNSA. V was clipped by 0 bases and J by 5 bases; unmatched bases: 4. This CDR3 contains 15 residues. Written as DNA, the CDR3 is TGTGCCAGCAGCTTAGCTGGGACAGGGAGAACTGAAGCTTTCTTT. Translation: CASSLAGTGRTEAFF.

This clone was detected once. The V gene is TRBV5-6, the J gene TRBJ1-6, with 8 bases lining up with TRBD1. The CDR3 has 17 residues. V lost 4 bases, J lost 5 bases, and 11 bases stayed unmatched. CDR1 is SGHDT, CDR2 YYEEEE, per germline. CDR3 sequence (DNA): TGTGCCAGCAGCCATTACGGGGGGACAGGAGATAATTCACCCCTCCACTTT. This encodes CASSHYGGTGDNSPLHF.

The CDR3: CASSAGQGTGEQYF. The CDR3, as DNA: TGTGCCAGCAGTGCCGGACAGGGGACCGGCGAGCAGTACTTC. The genes are TRBV6-5 and TRBJ2-5; 9 bases map to TRBD1. The J call may be in error: the DNA end matches TRBJ2-7 better. The CDR3 runs to 14 residues. Germline V lookup: CDR1 MNHEY, CDR2 SVGAGI.

With regard to this clone: Other DNA sequences within the sample encode an identical CDR3. The V and J genes are TRBV6-4 and TRBJ2-3; the match to TRBD2 covers 8 bases. V lost 5 bases to trimming and J lost 3 bases; unmatched junction nucleotides: 7. In germline, CDR1 is MRHNA, CDR2 SNTAGT. The CDR3 runs to 15 residues. For the CDR3, the DNA is TGTGCCAGCAGTATGGTAGCGGGGAGTACAGATACGCAGTATTTT. Translated: CASSMVAGSTDTQYF.

V is TRBV25-1 and J is TRBJ2-1; TRBD2 matches at 7 bases. The CDR3 extends over 13 amino acids. V trimming: 4 bases; J trimming: 3 bases; junction bases outside the gene matches: 0. The germline V gene has CDR1 MGHDK and CDR2 SYGVNS. In DNA form, the CDR3 reads TGTGCCAGCAGTGGGACTAGCTACAATGAGCAGTTCTTC. This codes for CASSGTSYNEQFF. Combining the CDR3 with reference TRBV25-1 and TRBJ2-1 gives the whole variable domain EADIYQTPRYLVIGTGKKITLECSQTMGHDKMYWYQQDPGMELHLIHYSYGVNSTEKGDLSSESTVSRIRTEHFPLTLESARPSHTSQYLCASSGTSYNEQFFGPGTRLTVL.

The chain combines TRBV28 with TRBJ1-1, with D perhaps TRBD1 (6 bases). The CDR3 sequence is 14 residues long. V was shortened by 6 bases and J by 6 bases, with 17 bases between the two germline ends. The V gene's germline CDR1 is MDHEN and CDR2 SYDVKM. This CDR3 reads CASSTGHGKAEAFF. CDR3 in DNA: TGTGCCAGCAGCACAGGGCACGGGAAGGCTGAAGCTTTCTTT.

The rearrangement links TRBV5-1 to TRBJ1-4; 7 bases line up with TRBD1. The trim removed 5 bases at V and 5 bases at J, leaving 6 bases unmatched. Germline V gene sequence: CDR1 SGHRS, CDR2 YFSETQ. CDR3 length equals 14 residues. The CDR3 spells CASRSGTANEKLFF. The CDR3 DNA is TGCGCCAGCAGGTCCGGGACAGCAAATGAAAAACTGTTTTTT.

For the CDR3, the DNA is TGTGCCAGCAGCAAGAACCATCCGGGACAGGTCTACGAGCAGTACTTC. The encoded protein is CASSKNHPGQVYEQYF. The chain uses TRBV9 and TRBJ2-7, with TRBD1 identical over 8 bases. The ends lost 4 bases at V and 3 bases at J; junction bases unmatched: 12. CDR1 is SGDLS and CDR2 is YYNGEE in the germline V gene. CDR3 length: 16 amino acids.

The table lists this clone with a few counts. CDR3 in amino acids: CASSPPIRGSRRNQPQHF. In DNA, the CDR3 is TGTGCCAGCTCACCACCAATTCGGGGGAGTAGACGCAATCAGCCCCAGCATTTT. V and J are TRBV18 and TRBJ1-5; perhaps TRBD1 as D (5 bases). Per germline, CDR1 KGHSH and CDR2 LQKENI. The CDR3 covers 18 residues. Between the trimmed V and J ends, which lost 0 bases and 2 bases, there was a span of 17 bases.

This clone turned up a few times. Different DNA sequences within this sample yield the same CDR3. This chain uses TRBV11-2 with TRBJ2-5, with 8 bases matching TRBD1. The CDR3 contains 14 residues. Germline CDR1 and CDR2: SGHAT and FQNNGV. V trimming: 5 bases; J trimming: 5 bases; junction bases outside the gene matches: 7. The CDR3 region is CASSPQGARETQYF. The CDR3 coding sequence is TGTGCCAGCAGCCCCCAGGGGGCGCGGGAGACCCAGTACTTC.

V gene TRBV27 combines with J gene TRBJ1-1, with TRBD1 as a possible D gene (5 bases). With 2 bases removed from V and 0 bases from J, the gap between germline ends came to 7 bases. This CDR3 has 14 residues. The germline V gene encodes CDR1 MNHEY and CDR2 SMNVEV (reference sequence). Here the CDR3 reads CASSLKGLNTEAFF. In nucleotides, the CDR3 is TGTGCCAGCAGTTTAAAGGGGCTGAACACTGAAGCTTTCTTT.

This clone was seen only a few times. This rearrangement joins TRBV7-3 to TRBJ2-2, with 11 bases lining up with TRBD2. Germline-derived CDR1 and CDR2 are SGHTA and FQGTGA. The CDR3 contains 16 residues. V was pared by 7 bases and J by 1 base, with 5 bases of the junction left unmatched. The CDR3 DNA reads as TGTGCCAGCACGGCCGGGACTAGCGGGAACACCGGGGAGCTGTTTTTT. Translation: CASTAGTSGNTGELFF.